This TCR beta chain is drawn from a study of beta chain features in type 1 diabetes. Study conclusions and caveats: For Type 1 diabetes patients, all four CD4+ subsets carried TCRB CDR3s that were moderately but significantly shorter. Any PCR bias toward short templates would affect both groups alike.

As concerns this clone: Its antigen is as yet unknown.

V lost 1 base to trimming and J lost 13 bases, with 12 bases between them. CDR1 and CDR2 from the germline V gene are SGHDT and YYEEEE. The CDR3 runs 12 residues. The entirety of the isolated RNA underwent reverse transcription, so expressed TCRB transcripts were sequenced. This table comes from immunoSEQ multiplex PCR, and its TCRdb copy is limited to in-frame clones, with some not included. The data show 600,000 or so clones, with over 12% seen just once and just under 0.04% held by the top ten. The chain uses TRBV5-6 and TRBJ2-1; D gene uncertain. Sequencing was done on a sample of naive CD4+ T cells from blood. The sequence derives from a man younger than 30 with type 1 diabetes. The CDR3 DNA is TGTGCCAGCAGCTTGTTGGCAGTCTCCCAGTTCTTC. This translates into CASSLLAVSQFF. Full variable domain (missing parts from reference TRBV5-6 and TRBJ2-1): DAGVTQSPTHLIKTRGQQVTLRCSPKSGHDTVSWYQQALGQGPQFIFQYYEEEERQRGNFPDRFSGHQFPNYSSELNVNALLLGDSALYLCASSLLAVSQFFGPGTRLTVL.